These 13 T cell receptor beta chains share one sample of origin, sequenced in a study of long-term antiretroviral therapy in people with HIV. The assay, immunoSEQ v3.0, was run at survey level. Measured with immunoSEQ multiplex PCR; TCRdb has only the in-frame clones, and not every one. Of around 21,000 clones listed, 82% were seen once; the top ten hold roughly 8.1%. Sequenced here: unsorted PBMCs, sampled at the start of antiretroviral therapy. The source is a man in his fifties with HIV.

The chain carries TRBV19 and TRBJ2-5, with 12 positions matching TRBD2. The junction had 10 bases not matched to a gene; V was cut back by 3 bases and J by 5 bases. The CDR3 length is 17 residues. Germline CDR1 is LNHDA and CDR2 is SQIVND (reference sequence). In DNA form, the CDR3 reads TGTGCCAGTAGTATTGATCGGACTAGCGGGATTTTGGAGACCCAGTACTTC. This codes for CASSIDRTSGILETQYF. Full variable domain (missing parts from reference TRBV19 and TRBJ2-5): DGGITQSPKYLFRKEGQNVTLSCEQNLNHDAMYWYRQDPGQGLRLIYYSQIVNDFQKGDIAEGYSVSREKKESFPLTVTSAQKNPTAFYLCASSIDRTSGILETQYFGPGTRLLVL.

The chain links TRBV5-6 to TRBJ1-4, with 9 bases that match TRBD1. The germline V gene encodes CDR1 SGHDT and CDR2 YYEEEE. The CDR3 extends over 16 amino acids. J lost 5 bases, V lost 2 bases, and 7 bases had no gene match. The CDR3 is CASSFPTGGRNEKLFF. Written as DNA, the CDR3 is TGTGCCAGCAGCTTCCCGACAGGGGGACGAAATGAAAAACTGTTTTTT.

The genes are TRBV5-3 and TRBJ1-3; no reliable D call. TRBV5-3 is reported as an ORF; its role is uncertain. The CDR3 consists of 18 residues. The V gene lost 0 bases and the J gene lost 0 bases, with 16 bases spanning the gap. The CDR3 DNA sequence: TGTGCCAGAAGCTTGGTATCCTGGCCATTTTGCTCTGGAAACACCATATATTTT. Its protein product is CARSLVSWPFCSGNTIYF.

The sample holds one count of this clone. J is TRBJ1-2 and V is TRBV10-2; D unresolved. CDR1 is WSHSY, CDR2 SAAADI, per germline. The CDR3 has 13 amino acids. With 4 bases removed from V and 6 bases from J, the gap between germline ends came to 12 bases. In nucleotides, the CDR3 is TGCGCCAGCAGTGCCGGGGATTTGAATGGCTACACCTTC. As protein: CASSAGDLNGYTF.

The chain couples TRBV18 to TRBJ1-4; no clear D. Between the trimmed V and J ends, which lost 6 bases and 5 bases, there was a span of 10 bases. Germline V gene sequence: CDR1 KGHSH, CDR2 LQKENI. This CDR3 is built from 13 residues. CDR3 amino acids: CASSPPWNEKLFF. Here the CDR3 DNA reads TGTGCCAGCTCCCCCCCCTGGAATGAAAAACTGTTTTTT.

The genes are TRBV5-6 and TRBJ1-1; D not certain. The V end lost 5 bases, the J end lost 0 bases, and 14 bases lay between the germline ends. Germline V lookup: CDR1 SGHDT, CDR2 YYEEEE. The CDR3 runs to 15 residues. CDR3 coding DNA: TGTGCCAGCAGAAGGACGGATTCTATGAACACTGAAGCTTTCTTT. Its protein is CASRRTDSMNTEAFF. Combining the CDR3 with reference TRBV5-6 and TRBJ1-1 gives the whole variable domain DAGVTQSPTHLIKTRGQQVTLRCSPKSGHDTVSWYQQALGQGPQFIFQYYEEEERQRGNFPDRFSGHQFPNYSSELNVNALLLGDSALYLCASRRTDSMNTEAFFGQGTRLTVV.

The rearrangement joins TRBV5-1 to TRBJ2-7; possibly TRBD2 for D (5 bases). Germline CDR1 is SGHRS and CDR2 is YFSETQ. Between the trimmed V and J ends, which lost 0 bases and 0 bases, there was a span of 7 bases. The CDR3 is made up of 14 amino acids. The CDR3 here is CASSLGGLSYEQYF. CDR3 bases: TGCGCCAGCAGCTTGGGAGGGCTCTCCTACGAGCAGTACTTC. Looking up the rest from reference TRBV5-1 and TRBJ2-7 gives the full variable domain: KAGVTQTPRYLIKTRGQQVTLSCSPISGHRSVSWYQQTPGQGLQFLFEYFSETQRNKGNFPGRFSGRQFSNSRSEMNVSTLELGDSALYLCASSLGGLSYEQYFGPGTRLTVT.

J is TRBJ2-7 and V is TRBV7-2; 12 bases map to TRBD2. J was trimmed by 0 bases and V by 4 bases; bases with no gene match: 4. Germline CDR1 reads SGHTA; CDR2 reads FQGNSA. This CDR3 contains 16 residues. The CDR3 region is CASSWTSGDSSYEQYF. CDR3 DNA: TGTGCCAGCAGCTGGACTAGCGGGGATAGCTCCTACGAGCAGTACTTC.

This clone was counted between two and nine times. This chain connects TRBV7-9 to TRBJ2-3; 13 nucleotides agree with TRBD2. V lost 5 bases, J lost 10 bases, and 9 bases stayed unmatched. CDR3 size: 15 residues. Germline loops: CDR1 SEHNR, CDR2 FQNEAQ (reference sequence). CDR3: CASSTRTSGSDPQYF. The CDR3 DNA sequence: TGTGCCAGCAGCACTCGGACTAGCGGGAGTGATCCGCAGTATTTT.

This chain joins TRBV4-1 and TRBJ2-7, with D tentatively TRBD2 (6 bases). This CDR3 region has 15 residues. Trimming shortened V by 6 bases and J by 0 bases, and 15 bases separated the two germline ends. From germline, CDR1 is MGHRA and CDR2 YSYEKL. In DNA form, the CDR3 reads TGCGCCAGCAGTTTGGTCCGGGGACTCTCCTACGAGCAGTACTTC. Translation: CASSLVRGLSYEQYF.

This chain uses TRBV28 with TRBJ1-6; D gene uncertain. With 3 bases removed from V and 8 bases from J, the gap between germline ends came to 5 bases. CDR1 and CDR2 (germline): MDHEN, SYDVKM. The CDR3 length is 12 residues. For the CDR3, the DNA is TGTGCCAGCAGTTTTTCGGATTCACCCCTCCACTTT. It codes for CASSFSDSPLHF. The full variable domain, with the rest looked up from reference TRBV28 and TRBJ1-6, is DVKVTQSSRYLVKRTGEKVFLECVQDMDHENMFWYRQDPGLGLRLIYFSYDVKMKEKGDIPEGYSVSREKKERFSLILESASTNQTSMYLCASSFSDSPLHFGNGTRLTVT.

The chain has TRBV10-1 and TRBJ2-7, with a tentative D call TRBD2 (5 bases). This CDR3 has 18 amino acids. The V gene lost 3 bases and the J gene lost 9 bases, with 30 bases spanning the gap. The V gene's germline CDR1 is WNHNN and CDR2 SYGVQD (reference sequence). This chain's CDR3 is CASSDSLLRLGDTFGQYF. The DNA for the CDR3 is TGCGCCAGCAGTGACTCCCTCTTACGACTGGGAGATACGTTTGGGCAGTACTTC.

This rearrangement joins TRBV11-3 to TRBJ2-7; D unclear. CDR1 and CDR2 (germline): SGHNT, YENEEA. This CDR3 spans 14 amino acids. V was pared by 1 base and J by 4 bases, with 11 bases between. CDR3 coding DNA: TGTGCCAGCAGCTTAGGGCTACCACATTACGAGCAGTACTTC. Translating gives CASSLGLPHYEQYF.